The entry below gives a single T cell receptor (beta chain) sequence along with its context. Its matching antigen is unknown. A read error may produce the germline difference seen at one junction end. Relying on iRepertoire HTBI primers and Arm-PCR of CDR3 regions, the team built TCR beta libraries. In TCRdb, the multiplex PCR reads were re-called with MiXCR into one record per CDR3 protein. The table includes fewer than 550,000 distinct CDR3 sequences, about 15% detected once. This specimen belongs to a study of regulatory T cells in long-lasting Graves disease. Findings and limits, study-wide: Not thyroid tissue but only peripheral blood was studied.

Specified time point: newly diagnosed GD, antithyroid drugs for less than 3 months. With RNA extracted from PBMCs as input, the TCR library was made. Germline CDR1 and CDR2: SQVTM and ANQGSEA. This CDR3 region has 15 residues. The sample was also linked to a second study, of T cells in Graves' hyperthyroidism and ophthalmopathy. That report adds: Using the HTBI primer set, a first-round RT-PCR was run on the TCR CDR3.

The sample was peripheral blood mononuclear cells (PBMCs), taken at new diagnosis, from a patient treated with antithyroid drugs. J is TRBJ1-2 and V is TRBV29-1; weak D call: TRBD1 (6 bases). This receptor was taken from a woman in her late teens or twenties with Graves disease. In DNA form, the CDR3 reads TGCAGCGTCGAAGACAGGACGCCCTCTAACTATGGCTACACCTTC. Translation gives CSVEDRTPSNYGYTF.